This T cell receptor (beta chain) stems from a study of identical twins. Each CDR3 protein gets one entry after TCRdb re-called the 5' RACE reads with MiXCR. The repertoire holds 450,000 or so distinct CDR3 sequences, with roughly 24% as singletons. The CDR3 consists of 12 residues. Trimming cost V 6 bases and J 9 bases, with 12 bases left between them. Germline CDR1 reads LGHDT; CDR2 reads YNNKEL (reference sequence). This clonotype appeared a few times. In addition, the sample was reused for a study of T cells expressing NK-cell markers.

The chain recombines TRBV3-1 with TRBJ2-1, with D perhaps matching TRBD2 (5 bases). The TCR was taken from a woman younger than 35 in good health. The specimen was CD4+ T cells sorted from blood. CDR3 nucleotides: TGTGCCAGCAGTCAACTAGGTAGTGAGCAGTTCTTC. It yields the protein CASSQLGSEQFF.